Below are 9 T cell receptor beta chains sequenced from a single sample in a study of T cells in Graves' hyperthyroidism and ophthalmopathy. Amplification yielded TCR beta CDR3 regions, with RNA transcripts as the source. Initially, a first-round RT-PCR of the TCR CDR3 employed the HTBI primer set. TCRdb called the multiplex PCR reads again in MiXCR, with one record for every CDR3 protein. This table holds more than 500,000 distinct CDR3 sequences, around 15% found once. The sample was blood. These TCRs come from a woman in her forties with Graves' ophthalmopathy.

The J gene is TRBJ1-2, the V gene TRBV6-1; D is perhaps TRBD1 (6 bases). Germline-derived CDR1 and CDR2 are MNHNS and SASEGT. Trimming left V 2 bases short and J 2 bases short, with 9 bases between. There are 14 residues in the CDR3. DNA of the CDR3: TGTGCCAGCAGTGAACCGGACAGAAACTATGGCTACACCTTC. Protein sequence: CASSEPDRNYGYTF.

This clonotype came up many times. V and J are TRBV12-3 or TRBV12-4 and TRBJ1-2; D may be TRBD1 (6 bases). V was shortened by 6 bases and J by 2 bases, with 10 bases between the two germline ends. The CDR3 spans 13 residues. CDR3 sequence: CASRTQGNYGYTF. CDR3 sequence (DNA): TGTGCCAGCAGGACACAGGGAAACTATGGCTACACCTTC.

This clonotype was observed at least ten times. The chain uses TRBV30 and TRBJ2-5, with D possibly matching TRBD2 (5 bases). The CDR3 consists of 11 residues. Germline V CDR1 and CDR2: GTSNPN, SVGIG (reference sequence). The germline V and J ends were trimmed by 3 bases and 7 bases, with 9 bases remaining between them. The CDR3 is CAWRSGSTQYF. Written as DNA, the CDR3 is TGTGCCTGGAGGTCGGGATCGACCCAGTACTTC.

This clonotype has a single count. The rearrangement uses TRBV11-2 and TRBJ2-5, with a tentative D call TRBD2 (6 bases). The CDR3 has 16 residues. The germline V and J ends were trimmed by 8 bases and 0 bases, with 19 bases remaining between them. Germline V gives CDR1 SGHAT, CDR2 FQNNGV. CDR3 sequence reads: CASATWLAENQETQYF. CDR3 DNA: TGTGCCAGCGCAACCTGGTTAGCGGAGAACCAAGAGACCCAGTACTTC.

This clonotype was seen a handful of times. The V call is TRBV6-1, the J call TRBJ2-5; 7 bases map to TRBD1. The CDR3 is 14 residues long. Germline V CDR1 and CDR2: MNHNS, SASEGT. The J segment lost 7 bases and the V segment lost 6 bases, leaving 11 bases of the junction unmatched. DNA for the CDR3: TGTGCCAGCAGCACGACAGGGTCCGCCATGACCCAGTACTTC. Residues: CASSTTGSAMTQYF.

This clonotype was picked up many times. V is TRBV18 and J is TRBJ2-2; 10 nucleotides agree with TRBD1. Germline-derived CDR1 and CDR2 are KGHSH and LQKENI. CDR3 size: 17 residues. The ends lost 0 bases at V and 3 bases at J; junction bases unmatched: 4. The chain's CDR3 is CASSPPGTGADTGELFF. Here the CDR3 DNA reads TGTGCCAGCTCACCACCGGGGACAGGGGCCGACACCGGGGAGCTGTTTTTT.

This rearrangement joins TRBV6-1 to TRBJ2-5; D tentatively reads TRBD1 or TRBD2 (5 bases each). Between the trimmed V and J ends, which lost 3 bases and 5 bases, there was a span of 13 bases. Germline-derived CDR1 and CDR2 are MNHNS and SASEGT. This CDR3 has 14 residues. Here the CDR3 DNA reads TGTGCCAGCAGTGAGGGACGGAGGATGGAGACCCAGTACTTC. Its protein product is CASSEGRRMETQYF.

This clonotype was counted a few times. The gene calls are TRBV20-1 and TRBJ1-1; D may be TRBD1 (5 bases). CDR1 is DFQATT, CDR2 SNEGSKA, per germline (reference sequence). Trimming took off 1 base at V and 3 bases at J, with 12 bases between the two ends. CDR3 length: 14 residues. CDR3 DNA: TGCAGTGCTAGAGCGGGGGAGGAGTACACTGAAGCTTTCTTT. It is translated as CSARAGEEYTEAFF.

Many counts were recorded for this clonotype. This rearrangement joins TRBV19 to TRBJ1-5; D is possibly TRBD1 (6 bases). The CDR3 runs to 14 residues. The V gene lost 5 bases and the J gene lost 0 bases, with 8 bases spanning the gap. Germline CDR1 LNHDA, CDR2 SQIVND (reference sequence). DNA for the CDR3: TGTGCCAGTAGTCGGGGGGCTAGCAATCAGCCCCAGCATTTT. It encodes CASSRGASNQPQHF.